Each of the 32 T cell receptor beta chains below was sequenced from the same sample in a study of T cell responses to AZD1222 COVID-19 vaccine (dated by TCRdb to about 2021). Read against the paper, the sample's time point label means: baseline before first vaccination. Libraries were made using the immunoSEQ multiplex PCR assay. TCRdb mirrors the immuneACCESS table, restricted to in-frame sequences. Some clones are absent from its copies; in checked studies, under half trace to an unresolved V gene, and the reason for the others is unknown. This sample holds roughly 140,000 clones; around 94% were observed only once. The top ten constitute roughly 1.3% of the sample. The sequencing here drew on peripheral blood, taken on day 0 of AZD1222 vaccination. The source of these receptors is an adult in good health.

The rearrangement joins TRBV2 to TRBJ1-2; 8 bases agree with TRBD1. With 10 bases clipped from V and 5 bases from J, the junction kept 9 bases outside the gene matches. The CDR3 length is 13 residues. CDR1 is SNHLY and CDR2 is FYNNEI in the germline V gene. This chain's CDR3 is CATTTGDRYGYTF. The CDR3 coding sequence is TGTGCCACCACGACAGGGGACCGTTATGGCTACACCTTC.

The chain links TRBV28 to TRBJ2-7; 7 nucleotides align to TRBD1. Per germline, CDR1 MDHEN and CDR2 SYDVKM. CDR3 length equals 17 residues. V shed 3 bases, J shed 1 base, and the junction held 12 bases outside the gene matches. The CDR3 reads CASSLEMIRTGSYEQYV. Here the CDR3 DNA reads TGTGCCAGCAGTTTGGAAATGATAAGGACAGGATCCTACGAGCAGTACGTC.

The chain couples TRBV5-1 to TRBJ2-1; D call uncertain. Trimming took 0 bases from V and 2 from J, leaving 12 bases between them. Germline assignment: CDR1 SGHRS and CDR2 YFSETQ. This CDR3 is 16 amino acids long. The CDR3, as DNA: TGCGCCAGCAGCTTGGACTTTAGTGGGGCCTACAATGAGCAGTTCTTC. Translating it yields CASSLDFSGAYNEQFF.

J is TRBJ1-1 and V is TRBV5-1; 7 bases are shared with TRBD1. The V and J ends lost 0 bases and 4 bases, in that order; junction bases with no gene match: 3. CDR1 is SGHRS, CDR2 YFSETQ, per germline. CDR3 length: 14 residues. CDR3 in amino acids: CASSLAGGRTEAFF. The CDR3 DNA sequence: TGCGCCAGCAGCTTGGCAGGGGGGCGCACTGAAGCTTTCTTT.

This chain uses TRBV27 with TRBJ2-1; 10 bases map to TRBD2. Germline CDR1 MNHEY, CDR2 SMNVEV (reference sequence). The CDR3 sequence is 16 residues long. J gave up 9 bases and V 4 bases, and 12 bases lay outside the gene matches. CDR3 nucleotide sequence: TGTGCCAGCAGTTCTAGGGTAGCGGGAGGACCCGGTGAGCAGTTCTTC. Its protein is CASSSRVAGGPGEQFF.

V usage is TRBV5-8 and J usage is TRBJ1-5; D call uncertain. Germline lookup yields CDR1 SGHTS and CDR2 YDEGEE. Trimming cost V 5 bases and J 2 bases, with 8 bases left between them. The CDR3 runs 13 residues. CDR3 region: CASRARGNQPQHF. The CDR3 nucleotides are TGTGCCAGCAGAGCCCGGGGCAATCAGCCCCAGCATTTT.

The chain carries TRBV23-1 and TRBJ2-5; 9 bases fit TRBD1. TRBV23-1 is treated as an ORF (open reading frame) with a function not yet certain. CDR3 length equals 13 residues. V shed 3 bases and J 6 bases; nucleotides not matched to a gene: 2. CDR3 DNA sequence: TGCGCCAGCAGTCAGGACAGGGGTCAGACCCAGTACTTC. Translated, it gives CASSQDRGQTQYF.

The gene calls are TRBV18 and TRBJ1-2, with D perhaps matching TRBD1 (6 bases). The CDR3 contains 16 residues. V lost 2 bases to trimming and J lost 1 base, with 14 bases between them. CDR1 and CDR2 from the germline V gene are KGHSH and LQKENI. The CDR3 protein is CASSPGGPSHNYGYTF. CDR3 sequence (DNA): TGTGCCAGCTCACCAGGGGGCCCTTCCCATAACTATGGCTACACCTTC.

The chain has TRBV11-2 and TRBJ2-7; 7 positions agree with TRBD2. This CDR3 region has 15 residues. Germline values: CDR1 SGHAT, CDR2 FQNNGV. The V segment lost 5 bases and the J segment 2 bases; nucleotides outside the gene matches: 9. CDR3 residues: CASSPGAGVTYEQYV. In DNA form, the CDR3 reads TGTGCCAGCAGCCCCGGGGCGGGAGTCACCTACGAGCAGTACGTC.

The chain is built from TRBV19 and TRBJ2-5, with unresolved D. The CDR3 contains 13 residues. Germline V gives CDR1 LNHDA, CDR2 SQIVND (reference sequence). V dropped 3 bases and J dropped 5 bases, with 10 bases sitting between them. CDR3 coding DNA: TGTGCCAGTAGTATCGGGTGGTCGGAGACCCAGTACTTC. Translating gives CASSIGWSETQYF.

The V gene is TRBV14, the J gene TRBJ2-1; weak D call: TRBD2 (5 bases). From germline, CDR1 is SGHDN and CDR2 FVKESK. Trimming took 4 bases from V and 2 from J, leaving 9 bases between them. The CDR3 covers 14 residues. In DNA form, the CDR3 reads TGTGCCAGCAGCCTAACCGGGACCTACAATGAGCAGTTCTTC. It specifies CASSLTGTYNEQFF.

V gene TRBV6-5 combines with J gene TRBJ1-1; D uncertain. Trimming took 2 bases from V and 4 from J, leaving 11 bases between them. CDR1 MNHEY and CDR2 SVGAGI come from the germline V gene. The CDR3 totals 14 residues. CDR3 DNA: TGTGCCAGCAGTTACACGGGTCCGGGCACTGAAGCTTTCTTT. Amino acid sequence: CASSYTGPGTEAFF.

This chain links TRBV5-6 with TRBJ1-2; 10 bases match TRBD1. Germline-derived CDR1 and CDR2 are SGHDT and YYEEEE. The length of the CDR3 is 15 residues. V shed 4 bases and J 5 bases; nucleotides not matched to a gene: 8. CDR3 DNA: TGTGCCAGCAGCCCGGGACAGGGGATCCCATATGGCTACACCTTC. This sequence encodes CASSPGQGIPYGYTF.

This sequence joins TRBV6-2 or TRBV6-3 and TRBJ2-7; possibly TRBD2 for D (6 bases). The V gene's germline CDR1 is MNHEY and CDR2 SVGEGT. Trimming took off 5 bases at V and 7 bases at J, with 21 bases between the two ends. CDR3 size: 15 residues. In DNA, the CDR3 is TGTGCCAGCAGTCAAAGGCGGGATGGTACGATGGAGCAGTACGTC. Translation gives CASSQRRDGTMEQYV.

This clone was recorded only once. The chain employs TRBV5-8 and TRBJ2-5; no clear D. Germline V gene sequence: CDR1 SGHTS, CDR2 YDEGEE. The CDR3 is made up of 12 amino acids. Trimming left V 6 bases short and J 5 bases short, with 11 bases between. CDR3 sequence (DNA): TGTGCCAGCATTTACGTTGGGGAGACCCAGTACTTC. Residues: CASIYVGETQYF.

The rearrangement uses TRBV7-2 and TRBJ1-5; 9 positions agree with TRBD1. This CDR3 is 17 amino acids long. Germline-derived CDR1 and CDR2 are SGHTA and FQGNSA. Germline trimming cut 6 bases from V and 3 bases from J; bases unmatched to any gene: 12. This CDR3 reads CASRPGTGFRPNQPQHF. CDR3 bases: TGTGCCAGCAGACCCGGGACAGGGTTCAGGCCCAATCAGCCCCAGCATTTT.

Here the CDR3 reads CASSLTGLNTEAFF. In DNA form, the CDR3 reads TGTGCCAGCAGCTTGACAGGTCTGAACACTGAAGCTTTCTTT. The rearrangement uses TRBV7-9 and TRBJ1-1, with a possible D match to TRBD1 (6 bases). Germline-derived CDR1 and CDR2 are SEHNR and FQNEAQ (reference sequence). V gave up 3 bases and J gave up 0 bases, with 8 bases separating them. The CDR3 length is 14 residues. The whole variable domain, filled in from reference TRBV7-9 and TRBJ1-1, reads DTGVSQNPRHKITKRGQNVTFRCDPISEHNRLYWYRQTLGQGPEFLTYFQNEAQLEKSRLLSDRFSAERPKGSFSTLEIQRTEQGDSAMYLCASSLTGLNTEAFFGQGTRLTVV.

The V and J genes are TRBV6-1 and TRBJ1-2; D perhaps matches TRBD1 (6 bases). V was clipped by 3 bases and J by 5 bases, with 10 bases between them. CDR1 is MNHNS and CDR2 is SASEGT in the germline V gene. This CDR3 is 13 amino acids long. CDR3 bases: TGTGCCAGCAGTGAGGGGGGGCATTATGGCTACACCTTC. Its protein is CASSEGGHYGYTF.

V and J are TRBV4-1 and TRBJ2-3; 7 bases align to TRBD1. From germline, CDR1 is MGHRA and CDR2 YSYEKL. The CDR3 runs to 17 residues. Trimming cost V 6 bases and J 0 bases; bases outside gene matches: 12. CDR3 sequence (DNA): TGCGCCAGCAGTGGGCTTTTTGAGGGGGCTAGCACAGATACGCAGTATTTT. This encodes CASSGLFEGASTDTQYF.

The V call is TRBV28, the J call TRBJ1-2, with D possibly being TRBD1 (6 bases). CDR3 length: 13 amino acids. Germline V CDR1 and CDR2: MDHEN, SYDVKM. V was trimmed by 3 bases and J by 6 bases, leaving 11 bases between them. DNA for the CDR3: TGTGCCAGCAGTTTCAGGGGAGGGGATGGCTACACCTTC. As protein: CASSFRGGDGYTF.

The chain is built from TRBV7-9 and TRBJ1-3, with a tentative D call TRBD1 (5 bases). Germline CDR1 is SEHNR and CDR2 is FQNEAQ (reference sequence). Trimming cost V 3 bases and J 7 bases, with 19 bases left between them. This CDR3 has 16 amino acids. The CDR3 reads CASSLDRKLRGNTIYF. In nucleotides, the CDR3 is TGTGCCAGCAGCTTGGATAGGAAACTGCGGGGGAACACCATATATTTT.

The chain joins TRBV14 to TRBJ2-1, with a tentative D call TRBD2 (7 bases). The CDR3 is made up of 15 amino acids. Germline-derived CDR1 and CDR2 are SGHDN and FVKESK. The V and J ends lost 4 bases and 6 bases respectively, with 16 bases between them. DNA of the CDR3: TGTGCCAGCAGCCCCTGGGGAGGGGGTTTCAATGAGCAGTTCTTC. This translates into CASSPWGGGFNEQFF.

The J gene is TRBJ1-4, the V gene TRBV9, with D possibly matching TRBD1 (5 bases). The CDR3 sequence is 15 residues long. Trimming removed 3 bases at V and 11 bases at J, with 20 bases between. Germline V lookup: CDR1 SGDLS, CDR2 YYNGEE. This CDR3 reads CASSAPGSTMAKLFF. CDR3 nucleotides: TGTGCCAGCAGCGCTCCAGGGTCGACGATGGCGAAACTGTTTTTT.

This rearrangement joins TRBV10-2 to TRBJ1-2; D is uncertain. Per the germline V gene, CDR1 is WSHSY and CDR2 is SAAADI. Trimming shortened V by 2 bases and J by 5 bases, and 6 bases separated the two germline ends. The CDR3 is 12 amino acids. The CDR3 sequence is CASSEMRYGYTF. The CDR3 nucleotides are TGCGCCAGCAGTGAGATGCGTTATGGCTACACCTTC.

The chain carries TRBV28 and TRBJ1-2; D is unclear. Trimming removed 6 bases at V and 1 base at J, with 6 bases between. The CDR3 loop spans 12 amino acids. The germline V gene has CDR1 MDHEN and CDR2 SYDVKM. The DNA of the CDR3 is TGTGCCAGCAGCGGGATTAACTATGGCTACACCTTC. The encoded protein is CASSGINYGYTF.

This clone was found a few times. This chain uses TRBV6-4 with TRBJ2-1; D is perhaps TRBD2 (7 bases). Trimming pared 0 bases from V and 7 bases from J, leaving 10 bases between. In germline, CDR1 is MRHNA, CDR2 SNTAGT. The length of the CDR3 is 14 residues. CDR3 in amino acids: CASSDSRGGNEQFF. DNA for the CDR3: TGTGCCAGCAGTGACTCGAGGGGGGGGAATGAGCAGTTCTTC.

The V call is TRBV7-9, the J call TRBJ2-1, with D possibly being TRBD2 (5 bases). CDR3 length: 11 amino acids. The germline V gene has CDR1 SEHNR and CDR2 FQNEAQ (reference sequence). V shed 11 bases and J shed 7 bases, with 12 bases lying between them. CDR3 coding DNA: TGTGCCGGAGGCGAAGTGAATGAGCAGTTCTTC. Protein product: CAGGEVNEQFF.

The rearrangement uses TRBV10-2 and TRBJ1-4, with no clear D. This CDR3 comprises 13 residues. V lost 3 bases and J lost 8, with 10 bases in between. Germline CDR1 WSHSY, CDR2 SAAADI. CDR3 amino acids: CASSDRFEEKLFF. The CDR3 DNA follows: TGCGCCAGCAGTGATCGATTCGAGGAAAAACTGTTTTTT.

This sequence joins TRBV5-1 and TRBJ2-5, with 9 nucleotides matching TRBD1. CDR3 length: 15 amino acids. CDR1 SGHRS and CDR2 YFSETQ come from the germline V gene. V shed 4 bases, J shed 1 base, and the junction held 5 bases outside the gene matches. CDR3 region: CASSVNRGPQETQYF. For the CDR3, the DNA is TGCGCCAGCAGCGTGAACAGGGGGCCCCAAGAGACCCAGTACTTC. The entire variable domain, with the rest obtained from reference TRBV5-1 and TRBJ2-5, is as follows: KAGVTQTPRYLIKTRGQQVTLSCSPISGHRSVSWYQQTPGQGLQFLFEYFSETQRNKGNFPGRFSGRQFSNSRSEMNVSTLELGDSALYLCASSVNRGPQETQYFGPGTRLLVL.

The chain is built from TRBV7-2 and TRBJ1-5; TRBD1 might be the D (6 bases). The CDR3 sequence is 17 residues long. Trimming shortened V by 5 bases and J by 0 bases, and 17 bases separated the two germline ends. The germline V gene encodes CDR1 SGHTA and CDR2 FQGNSA. CDR3 amino acids: CASSDPTGPYSNQPQHF. In DNA, the CDR3 is TGTGCCAGCAGCGACCCGACAGGACCTTATAGCAATCAGCCCCAGCATTTT.

Written as DNA, the CDR3 is TGTGCCAGCAGTGCGGGGACGGCTACCTACTATGGCTACACCTTC. Translation gives CASSAGTATYYGYTF. The V and J genes are TRBV2 and TRBJ1-2; D is possibly TRBD1 (5 bases). Trimming stripped 4 bases from V and 3 bases from J, with 15 bases between. The CDR3 length is 15 residues. Germline CDR1 and CDR2: SNHLY and FYNNEI.

This clone was counted a few times. This sequence joins TRBV6-5 and TRBJ1-5, with D perhaps TRBD1 (6 bases). Germline V CDR1 and CDR2: MNHEY, SVGAGI. CDR3 length equals 14 residues. V was trimmed by 0 bases and J by 7 bases, leaving 10 bases between them. The CDR3 here is CASSYSVQGQPQHF. CDR3 nucleotide sequence: TGTGCCAGCAGTTACTCGGTCCAGGGGCAGCCCCAGCATTTT.